The rows below give T cell receptor beta chains drawn from one sample of a study of blood T cell repertoires in COVID-19. The protocol was immunoSEQ multiplex PCR, while the TCRdb copy is restricted to in-frame clones and leaves out a portion. The sample lists some 80,000 clones; roughly nine tenths were seen once. Sequencing was performed on peripheral blood. The receptors shown here come from a man aged 50-59 years with COVID-19, enrolled during active disease. CDR3s include the opening cysteine and the closing phenylalanine or tryptophan. The order of the fields is J gene, CDR3 length, V gene, clone size, CDR3 protein. Clone sizes are given selectively: once, few, many, or a class where the clone is expanded.

TRBJ2-7,12,TRBV11-2,-,CASSTAPGEQYF
TRBJ1-5,14,TRBV6-6,-,CASSYTDSNQPQHF
TRBJ2-2,17,TRBV5-4,-,CASSPGLAGVLSGELFF
TRBJ2-5,16,TRBV27,-,CASSFSGQRYQETQYF
TRBJ1-5,13,TRBV2,-,CASRGQGGQPQHF
TRBJ2-1,17,TRBV5-1,-,CASSPGIGGTSYNEQFF
TRBJ1-2,14,TRBV6-2/TRBV6-3,-,CASSYGVPSYGYTF
TRBJ2-1,13,TRBV13,-,CASSLGLRGEQFF
TRBJ2-5,14,TRBV19,-,CASKASGSQETQYF
TRBJ2-1,18,TRBV5-1,-,CASSFLGLAPTDYNEQFF
TRBJ2-5,11,TRBV11-1,-,CASRETETQYF
TRBJ1-1,13,TRBV12-3/TRBV12-4,-,CASSFPGRTEAFF
TRBJ2-2,14,TRBV11-2,-,CASSRGQNTGELFF
TRBJ1-6,16,TRBV13,-,CASSLGSRSYNSPLHF
TRBJ2-1,15,TRBV9,-,CASSVVAESYNEQFF
TRBJ1-6,13,TRBV6-5,-,CASRGTGESPLHF
TRBJ1-1,13,TRBV30,-,CAWSESLIRGAFF
TRBJ1-2,15,TRBV19,-,CASERRTGASYGYTF
TRBJ2-5,16,TRBV18,-,CASSATLAGAQETQYF
TRBJ2-3,14,TRBV6-1,-,CASSEVGNTDTQYF
TRBJ2-3,15,TRBV28,-,CASRKRTAETDTQYF
TRBJ2-7,14,TRBV4-2,few,CASSLGTSNYEQYF
TRBJ2-3,13,TRBV19,-,CASTPPASPTQYF
TRBJ1-2,17,TRBV21-1,-,CASSKLGRRVYNYGYTF